This T cell receptor (beta chain) is drawn from a study of blood T cell repertoires in COVID-19. Study background: T cells, B-cell-depleted T cells, or PBMCs provided the cDNA or gDNA that served as material.

The CDR3 is 12 amino acids. Trimming took off 4 bases at V and 0 bases at J, with 2 bases between the two ends. Germline V gives CDR1 SGHDN, CDR2 FVKESK. As originally analysed: Cell counts per sample came from amplifying reference gene primers. The protocol was immunoSEQ multiplex PCR, while the TCRdb copy is restricted to in-frame clones and leaves out a portion. The V and J calls and the clone size are those of that table, but D and trimming were determined from the DNA. The sample contains some 300,000 clones, about nine tenths of which appear only once. This receptor was identified in a woman aged 50 to 60 who had been exposed to COVID-19. The rearrangement joins TRBV14 to TRBJ2-3; D is unresolved. Sequencing input: PBMCs or T cells enriched from blood (not recorded which). The CDR3 nucleotides are TGTGCCAGCAGCCCGAGCACAGATACGCAGTATTTT. It translates to CASSPSTDTQYF.